The 2 T cell receptor beta chains presented below share a single source sample, sequenced in a study of blood T cells in healthy people across ages. PCR was performed a second time for about 7 to 12 cycles using a sample-barcoded 5' primer and a J-beta primer mix. Each CDR3 protein is one row after TCRdb ran MiXCR on the 5' RACE reads. The sample lists 590,000 or so distinct CDR3 sequences, around 31% occurring once. Sequenced input: blood. The receptors here all came from an elderly woman in good health.

As concerns this clonotype: One junction end does not reproduce the germline sequence, and a read error may be involved. The CDR3 loop reads CTSSLLRGGGGATDTQYF. In DNA, the CDR3 is TGTACCAGCAGCTTATTACGGGGAGGGGGGGGAGCTACAGATACGCAGTATTTT. The rearrangement uses TRBV7-9 and TRBJ2-3; perhaps TRBD2 as D (7 bases). This CDR3 spans 18 amino acids. Germline CDR1 is SEHNR and CDR2 is FQNEAQ (reference sequence). The whole variable domain, filled in from reference TRBV7-9 and TRBJ2-3, reads DTGVSQNPRHKITKRGQNVTFRCDPISEHNRLYWYRQTLGQGPEFLTYFQNEAQLEKSRLLSDRFSAERPKGSFSTLEIQRTEQGDSAMYLCTSSLLRGGGGATDTQYFGPGTRLTVL.

In this sample, this clonotype turned up a few times. The chain employs TRBV6-1 and TRBJ1-1; 10 bases agree with TRBD1. With V trimmed by 5 bases and J by 4 bases, 10 bases remained unmatched. Germline V CDR1 and CDR2: MNHNS, SASEGT. The CDR3 sequence is 16 residues long. In nucleotides, the CDR3 is TGTGCCAGCAGTTTCCGGGACAGGGGACAGGGCACTGAAGCTTTCTTT. This codes for CASSFRDRGQGTEAFF.